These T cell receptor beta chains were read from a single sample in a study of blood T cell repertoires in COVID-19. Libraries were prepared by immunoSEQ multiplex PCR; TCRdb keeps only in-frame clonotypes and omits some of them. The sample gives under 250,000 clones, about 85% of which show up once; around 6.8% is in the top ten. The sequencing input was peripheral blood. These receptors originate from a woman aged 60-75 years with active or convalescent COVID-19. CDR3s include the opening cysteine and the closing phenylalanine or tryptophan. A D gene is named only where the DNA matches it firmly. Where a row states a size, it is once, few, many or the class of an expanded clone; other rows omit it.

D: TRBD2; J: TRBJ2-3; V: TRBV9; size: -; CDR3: CASSARGGSDTQYF; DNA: TGTGCCAGCAGCGCCCGCGGCGGGAGTGATACGCAGTATTTT
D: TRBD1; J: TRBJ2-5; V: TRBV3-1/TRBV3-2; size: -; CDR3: CASRRNRGLETQYF; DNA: TGTGCCAGCAGGCGGAACAGGGGGCTAGAGACCCAGTACTTC
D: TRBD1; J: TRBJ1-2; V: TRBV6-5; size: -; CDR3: CASSYDRAPYGYTF; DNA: TGTGCCAGCAGTTACGACAGGGCTCCATATGGCTACACCTTC
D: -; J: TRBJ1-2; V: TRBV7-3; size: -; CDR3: CASSSKPTRNYGYTF; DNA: TGTGCCAGCAGCTCTAAACCGACACGTAACTATGGCTACACCTTC
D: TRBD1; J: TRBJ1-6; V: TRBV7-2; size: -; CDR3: CASSPGQGLPPLHF; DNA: TGTGCCAGCAGCCCGGGACAGGGGCTACCACCCCTCCACTTT
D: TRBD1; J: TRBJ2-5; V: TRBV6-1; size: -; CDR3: CASSDRDRAAETQYF; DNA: TGTGCCAGCAGTGACCGGGACAGGGCAGCCGAGACCCAGTACTTC
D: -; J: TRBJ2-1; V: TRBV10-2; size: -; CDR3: CASITEYDEQFF; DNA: TGCGCCAGCATAACAGAATACGATGAGCAGTTCTTC
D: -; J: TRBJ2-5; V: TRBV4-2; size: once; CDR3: CASSQVAGAQETQYF; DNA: TGTGCCAGCAGCCAAGTGGCGGGGGCTCAAGAGACCCAGTACTTC
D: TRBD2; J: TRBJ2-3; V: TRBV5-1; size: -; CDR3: CASSLRLASDTDTQYF; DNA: TGCGCCAGCAGCTTAAGACTAGCGTCTGACACAGATACGCAGTATTTT
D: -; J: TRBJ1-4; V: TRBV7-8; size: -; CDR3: CASSLVRGRWDEKLFF; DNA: TGTGCCAGCAGCTTAGTGCGGGGGCGCTGGGATGAAAAACTGTTTTTT
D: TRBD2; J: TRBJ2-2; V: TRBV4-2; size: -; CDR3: CASTPTSGTRYTGELFF; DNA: TGTGCCAGCACCCCGACCTCCGGGACTAGATACACCGGGGAGCTGTTTTTT
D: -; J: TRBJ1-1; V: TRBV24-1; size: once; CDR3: CATSDNRGTREAFF; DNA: TGTGCCACCAGTGATAACCGGGGAACGAGAGAAGCTTTCTTT
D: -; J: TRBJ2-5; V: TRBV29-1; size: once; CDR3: CSVGARRSETQYF; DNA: TGCAGCGTTGGGGCCCGCCGGTCGGAGACCCAGTACTTC
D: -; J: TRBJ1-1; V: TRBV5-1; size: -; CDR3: CASSLSWGLNTEAFF; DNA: TGCGCCAGCAGCCTCTCATGGGGGCTGAACACTGAAGCTTTCTTT
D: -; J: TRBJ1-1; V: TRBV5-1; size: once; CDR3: CASSWAGRTNTEAFF; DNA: TGCGCCAGCAGCTGGGCAGGGCGAACGAACACTGAAGCTTTCTTT
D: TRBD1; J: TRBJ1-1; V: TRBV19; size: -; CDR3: CASSIGQVGEAFF; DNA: TGTGCCAGTAGTATCGGACAGGTAGGTGAAGCTTTCTTT
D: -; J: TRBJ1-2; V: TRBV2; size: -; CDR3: CARTLVWGGDYGYTF; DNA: TGTGCCAGGACATTAGTCTGGGGGGGGGACTATGGCTACACCTTC
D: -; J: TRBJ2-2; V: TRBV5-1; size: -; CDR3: CASRPRATTNTGELFF; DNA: TGCGCCAGCAGGCCTCGCGCAACTACGAACACCGGGGAGCTGTTTTTT
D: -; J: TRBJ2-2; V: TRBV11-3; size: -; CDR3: CASSPSAASPKRELFF; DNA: TGTGCCAGCAGCCCCTCAGCGGCCAGCCCTAAACGGGAGCTGTTTTTT
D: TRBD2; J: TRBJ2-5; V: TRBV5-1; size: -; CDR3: CASRSGLAGAQETQYF; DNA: TGCGCCAGCAGATCTGGACTAGCGGGAGCCCAAGAGACCCAGTACTTC
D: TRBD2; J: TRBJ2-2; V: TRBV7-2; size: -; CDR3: CASSSRGGGNTGELFF; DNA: TGTGCCAGCAGCTCCCGGGGGGGCGGGAACACCGGGGAGCTGTTTTTT
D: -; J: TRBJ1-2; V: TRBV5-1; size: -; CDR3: CASSFNRGGGGYTF; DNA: TGCGCCAGCAGCTTTAACCGTGGGGGAGGTGGCTACACCTTC
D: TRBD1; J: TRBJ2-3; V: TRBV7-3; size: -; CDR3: CASSHRTGGLTDTQYF; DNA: TGTGCCAGCAGCCACCGGACAGGGGGCTTGACAGATACGCAGTATTTT
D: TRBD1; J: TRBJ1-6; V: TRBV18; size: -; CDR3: CASSPMGQGDSPLHF; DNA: TGTGCCAGCTCACCAATGGGACAGGGAGATTCACCCCTCCACTTT
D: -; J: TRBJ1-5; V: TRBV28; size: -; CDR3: CASSPRRGNQPQHF; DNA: TGTGCCAGCAGTCCAAGACGGGGCAATCAGCCCCAGCATTTT
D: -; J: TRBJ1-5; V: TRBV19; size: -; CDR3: CASSGTASPQPQHF; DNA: TGTGCCAGTAGTGGGACTGCATCCCCTCAGCCCCAGCATTTT
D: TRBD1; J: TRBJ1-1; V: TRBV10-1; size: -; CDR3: CARSDRVNTEAFF; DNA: TGCGCCAGAAGTGACAGGGTGAACACTGAAGCTTTCTTT
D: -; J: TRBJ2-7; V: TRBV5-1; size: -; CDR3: CASSLSRDSYEQYF; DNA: TGCGCCAGCAGCTTATCGCGGGACTCCTACGAGCAGTACTTC
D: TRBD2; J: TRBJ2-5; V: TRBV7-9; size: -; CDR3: CASSLRRGYQETQYF; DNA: TGTGCCAGCAGCTTACGGCGGGGGTACCAAGAGACCCAGTACTTC
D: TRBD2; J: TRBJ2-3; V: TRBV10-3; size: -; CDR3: CAISEPGTATSGPSTDTQYF; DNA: TGTGCCATCAGTGAACCTGGTACGGCGACTAGCGGACCTAGCACAGATACGCAGTATTTT
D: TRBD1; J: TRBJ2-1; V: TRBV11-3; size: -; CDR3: CASRLPAGQGYNEQFF; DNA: TGTGCCAGCAGGCTTCCGGCGGGACAGGGGTACAATGAGCAGTTCTTC
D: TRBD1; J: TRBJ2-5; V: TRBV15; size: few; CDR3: CATSRDKGTGTAQYF; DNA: TGTGCCACCAGCAGAGATAAGGGGACAGGGACGGCCCAGTACTTC
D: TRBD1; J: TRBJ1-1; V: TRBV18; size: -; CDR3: CASSPGTANTEAFF; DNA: TGTGCCAGCTCACCTGGGACAGCGAACACTGAAGCTTTCTTT
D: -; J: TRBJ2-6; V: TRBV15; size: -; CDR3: CATSDRINLGSGANVLTF; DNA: TGTGCCACCAGTGACAGAATCAACCTGGGCTCTGGGGCCAACGTCCTGACTTTC
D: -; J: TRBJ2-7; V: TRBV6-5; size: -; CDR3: CASSKREARLEQYF; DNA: TGTGCCAGCAGTAAACGGGAAGCCCGACTGGAGCAGTACTTC
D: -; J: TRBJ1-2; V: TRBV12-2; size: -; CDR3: CASRLAEGLRYGYTF; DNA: TGTGCAAGTCGCTTAGCGGAGGGTTTACGCTATGGCTACACCTTC
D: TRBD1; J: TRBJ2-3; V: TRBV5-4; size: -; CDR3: CASSLQGSLADTQYF; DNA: TGTGCCAGCAGCTTACAGGGGAGTCTCGCAGATACGCAGTATTTT
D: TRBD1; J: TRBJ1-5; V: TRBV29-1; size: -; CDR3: CSVPQGAGQPQHF; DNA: TGCAGCGTTCCACAGGGGGCGGGTCAGCCCCAGCATTTT
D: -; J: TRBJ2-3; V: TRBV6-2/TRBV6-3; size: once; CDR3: CASSYPRLVSGDTQYF; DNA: TGTGCCAGCAGTTACCCAAGACTAGTAAGCGGAGATACGCAGTATTTT
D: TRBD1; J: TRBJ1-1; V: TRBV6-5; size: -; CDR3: CASSYGTGASEAFF; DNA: TGTGCCAGCAGTTACGGAACAGGGGCGAGTGAAGCTTTCTTT
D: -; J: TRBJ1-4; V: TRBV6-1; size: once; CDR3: CASSEDAGNLSPTNEKLFF; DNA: TGTGCCAGCAGTGAAGACGCGGGAAACCTGTCCCCAACTAATGAAAAACTGTTTTTT
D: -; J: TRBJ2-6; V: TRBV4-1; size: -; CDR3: CASSQDGGRPSSSGANVLTF; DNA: TGCGCCAGCAGCCAAGATGGCGGCAGGCCTAGCTCCTCTGGGGCCAACGTCCTGACTTTC
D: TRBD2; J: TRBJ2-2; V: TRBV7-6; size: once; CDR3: CASSYGLAGNTGELFF; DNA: TGTGCCAGCAGTTATGGACTAGCGGGAAACACCGGGGAGCTGTTTTTT
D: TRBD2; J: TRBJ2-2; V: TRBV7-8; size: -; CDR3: CATGLSNTGELFF; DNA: TGTGCCACGGGACTATCAAACACCGGGGAGCTGTTTTTT
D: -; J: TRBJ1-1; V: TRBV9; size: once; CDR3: CASSPDSLNTEAFF; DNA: TGTGCCAGCAGCCCGGACAGTTTGAACACTGAAGCTTTCTTT
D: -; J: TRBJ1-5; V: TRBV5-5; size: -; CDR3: CASSLVGGSNQPQHF; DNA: TGTGCCAGCAGCTTGGTAGGGGGATCTAATCAGCCCCAGCATTTT
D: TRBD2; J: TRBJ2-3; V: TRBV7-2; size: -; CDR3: CASSLGRSGGLDTQYF; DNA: TGTGCCAGCAGCTTAGGACGTAGCGGGGGACTGGATACGCAGTATTTT
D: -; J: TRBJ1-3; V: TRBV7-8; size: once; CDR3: CASSPYADRNTIYF; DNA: TGTGCCAGCAGCCCCTACGCGGATCGGAACACCATATATTTT
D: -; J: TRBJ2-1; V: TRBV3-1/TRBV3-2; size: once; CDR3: CASSQLVRNEQFF; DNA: TGTGCCAGCAGCCAATTAGTGAGGAATGAGCAGTTCTTC
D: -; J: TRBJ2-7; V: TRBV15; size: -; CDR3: CATSRITGLEQYF; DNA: TGTGCCACCAGCAGGATAACAGGGCTCGAGCAGTACTTC
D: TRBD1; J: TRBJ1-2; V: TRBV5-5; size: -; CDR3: CASSPGQATPYGYTF; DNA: TGTGCCAGCAGCCCAGGACAGGCCACCCCCTATGGCTACACCTTC
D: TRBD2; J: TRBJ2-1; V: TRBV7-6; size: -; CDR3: CASSLSPPRTSGYNEQFF; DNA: TGTGCCAGCAGCTTATCCCCGCCCAGGACTAGCGGGTACAATGAGCAGTTCTTC
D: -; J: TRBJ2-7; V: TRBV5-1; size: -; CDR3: CASSLTGTYEQYF; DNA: TGCGCCAGCAGCTTGACAGGTACCTACGAGCAGTACTTC
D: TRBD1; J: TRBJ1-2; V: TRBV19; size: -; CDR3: CASSPSRDRSFGYTF; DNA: TGTGCCAGTAGCCCATCCCGGGACAGGTCTTTTGGCTACACCTTC
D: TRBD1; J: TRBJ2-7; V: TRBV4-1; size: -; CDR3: CASSQIVGGQGTYEQYF; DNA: TGCGCCAGCAGCCAAATAGTGGGGGGACAGGGGACTTACGAGCAGTACTTC